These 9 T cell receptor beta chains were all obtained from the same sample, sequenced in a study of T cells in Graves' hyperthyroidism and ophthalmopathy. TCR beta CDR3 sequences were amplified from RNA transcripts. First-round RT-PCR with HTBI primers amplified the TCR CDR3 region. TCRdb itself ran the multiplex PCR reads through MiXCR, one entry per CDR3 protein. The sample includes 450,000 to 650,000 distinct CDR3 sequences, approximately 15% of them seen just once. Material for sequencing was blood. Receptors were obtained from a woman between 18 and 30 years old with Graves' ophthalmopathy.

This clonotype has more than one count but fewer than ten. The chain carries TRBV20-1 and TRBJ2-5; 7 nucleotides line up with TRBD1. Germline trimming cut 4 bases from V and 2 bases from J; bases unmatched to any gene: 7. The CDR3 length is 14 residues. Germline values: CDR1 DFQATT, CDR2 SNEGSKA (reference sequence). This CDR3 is CSATRAGGQETQYF. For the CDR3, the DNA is TGCAGTGCTACGAGGGCAGGGGGACAAGAGACCCAGTACTTC.

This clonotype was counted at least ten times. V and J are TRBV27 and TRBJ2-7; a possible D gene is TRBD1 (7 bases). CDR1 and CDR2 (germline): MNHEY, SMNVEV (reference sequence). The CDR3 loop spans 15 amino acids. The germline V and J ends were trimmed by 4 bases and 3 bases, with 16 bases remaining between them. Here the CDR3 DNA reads TGTGCCAGCAGTTGGGGGAGGACAGGTGGCTACGAGCAGTACTTC. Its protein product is CASSWGRTGGYEQYF.

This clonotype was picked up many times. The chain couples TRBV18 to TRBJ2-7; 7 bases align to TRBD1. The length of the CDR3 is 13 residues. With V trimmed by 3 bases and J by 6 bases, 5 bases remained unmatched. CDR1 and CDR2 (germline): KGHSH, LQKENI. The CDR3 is CASSPTGDGEQYF. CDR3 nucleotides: TGTGCCAGCTCACCCACAGGGGATGGCGAGCAGTACTTC.

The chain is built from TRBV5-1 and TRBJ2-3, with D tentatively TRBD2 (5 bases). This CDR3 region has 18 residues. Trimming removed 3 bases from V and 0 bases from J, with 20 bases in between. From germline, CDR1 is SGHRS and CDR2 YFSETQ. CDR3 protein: CASSSTPAAELSTDTQYF. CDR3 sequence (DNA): TGCGCCAGCAGCTCGACCCCAGCAGCGGAGTTAAGCACAGATACGCAGTATTTT.

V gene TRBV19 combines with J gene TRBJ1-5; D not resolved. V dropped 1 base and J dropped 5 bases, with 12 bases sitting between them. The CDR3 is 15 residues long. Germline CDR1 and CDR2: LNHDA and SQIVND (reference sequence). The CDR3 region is CASSIAVIGDQPQHF. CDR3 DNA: TGTGCCAGTAGTATAGCCGTAATCGGGGATCAGCCCCAGCATTTT.

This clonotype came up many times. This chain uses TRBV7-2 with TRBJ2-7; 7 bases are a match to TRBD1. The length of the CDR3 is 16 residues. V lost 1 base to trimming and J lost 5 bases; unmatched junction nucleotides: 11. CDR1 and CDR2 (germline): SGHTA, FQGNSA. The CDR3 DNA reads TGTGCCAGCAGCTTAGGGGCGGGCAGGGGGACGCACGAGCAGTACTTC. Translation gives CASSLGAGRGTHEQYF.

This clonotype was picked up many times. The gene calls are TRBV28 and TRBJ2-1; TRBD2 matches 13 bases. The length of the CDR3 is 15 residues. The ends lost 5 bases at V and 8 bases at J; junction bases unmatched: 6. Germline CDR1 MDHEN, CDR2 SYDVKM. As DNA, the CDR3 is TGTGCCAGCAGTGCCGGGACTAGCGGGAATGATGAGCAGTTCTTC. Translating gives CASSAGTSGNDEQFF.

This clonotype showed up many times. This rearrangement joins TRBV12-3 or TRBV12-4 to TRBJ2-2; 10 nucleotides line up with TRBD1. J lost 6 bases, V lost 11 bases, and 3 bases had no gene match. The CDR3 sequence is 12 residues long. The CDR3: CACDRGPGELFF. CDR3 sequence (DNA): TGTGCCTGCGACAGGGGGCCCGGGGAGCTGTTTTTT.

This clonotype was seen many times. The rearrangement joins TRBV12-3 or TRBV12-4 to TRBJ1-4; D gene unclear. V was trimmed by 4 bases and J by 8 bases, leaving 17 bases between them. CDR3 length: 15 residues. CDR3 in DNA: TGTGCCAGCAGTTCGCCGCATGTCGTTAGGGAAAAACTGTTTTTT. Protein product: CASSSPHVVREKLFF.